This is a list of T cell receptor beta chains from one sample in a study of cytomegalovirus exposure and HLA in healthy donors. Method: immunoSEQ multiplex PCR; TCRdb's copy keeps in-frame clones and lacks some. Of about 210,000 clones listed, over 75% are singletons. Specimen: PBMCs. The receptors stem from a male donor in good health and CMV-seronegative. Both conserved end residues are part of each CDR3. D genes are given only for firm matches. Clone size is stated in some rows and not others, as once, few, many or a class when expanded.

J,size,V,D,length,CDR3,DNA
TRBJ1-1,.,TRBV28,.,14,CASSGGQVYREAFF,TGTGCCAGCAGCGGGGGGCAGGTGTATCGTGAAGCTTTCTTT
TRBJ2-5,.,TRBV27,TRBD1,14,CASSFTGGSETQYF,TGTGCCAGCAGTTTCACAGGGGGCTCGGAGACCCAGTACTTC
TRBJ1-1,.,TRBV19,TRBD1,14,CASSTSGGSTEAFF,TGTGCCAGTAGTACCTCAGGGGGCTCCACTGAAGCTTTCTTT
TRBJ1-1,once,TRBV5-1,.,15,CASSTAQGFNTEAFF,TGCGCCAGCAGCACCGCACAGGGTTTTAACACTGAAGCTTTCTTT
TRBJ1-2,.,TRBV29-1,TRBD1,16,CSVDEPHRGRNYGYTF,TGCAGCGTTGATGAGCCACACAGGGGGCGGAACTATGGCTACACCTTC
TRBJ1-4,.,TRBV9,TRBD1,18,CASSRTGVRSSVFEKLFF,TGTGCCAGCAGCCGTACAGGGGTTCGCTCCTCTGTGTTTGAAAAACTGTTTTTT
TRBJ2-7,.,TRBV30,.,14,CAWIESGRAYEQYF,TGTGCCTGGATCGAGTCGGGCAGGGCCTACGAGCAGTACTTC
TRBJ2-3,.,TRBV25-1,.,13,CASSEFATDTQYF,TGTGCCAGCAGTGAATTCGCGACAGATACGCAGTATTTT
TRBJ1-4,.,TRBV5-4,.,15,CASSFDNPTNEKLFF,TGTGCCAGCAGCTTTGACAACCCAACTAATGAAAAACTGTTTTTT
TRBJ2-7,.,TRBV15,TRBD1,15,CATSRDWDRGYEQYF,TGTGCCACCAGCAGAGATTGGGACAGGGGCTACGAGCAGTACTTC
TRBJ2-1,.,TRBV6-5,.,14,CASSRQRLYNEQFF,TGTGCCAGCAGTCGACAGCGACTTTACAATGAGCAGTTCTTC
TRBJ2-5,once,TRBV7-2,TRBD2,15,CASSPQGGRGETQYF,TGTGCCAGCAGCCCCCAAGGTGGGAGGGGTGAGACCCAGTACTTC
TRBJ1-4,.,TRBV7-9,.,14,CASSRVGAEEKLFF,TGTGCCAGCAGCCGCGTGGGGGCGGAGGAAAAACTGTTTTTT
TRBJ1-4,once,TRBV5-4,.,15,CASSLVGGAGEKLFF,TGTGCCAGCAGCTTGGTTGGGGGGGCAGGCGAAAAACTGTTTTTT
TRBJ2-2,.,TRBV5-1,.,15,CASSLAQSRTGELFF,TGCGCCAGCAGCTTGGCACAGAGTAGGACCGGGGAGCTGTTTTTT
TRBJ2-1,.,TRBV19,.,18,CASSMRRYAAVRNNEQFF,TGTGCCAGTAGTATGAGACGGTATGCGGCCGTGAGGAACAATGAGCAGTTCTTC
TRBJ2-7,.,TRBV6-6,.,12,CASWAGSGEQYF,TGTGCCAGCTGGGCAGGGTCGGGCGAGCAGTACTTC
TRBJ2-3,.,TRBV5-1,.,12,CASSFGPDTQYF,TGCGCCAGCAGCTTTGGGCCAGATACGCAGTATTTT
TRBJ2-2,.,TRBV7-9,TRBD1,15,CSSSPGQGNTGELFF,TGTTCCAGCAGCCCGGGACAGGGGAACACCGGGGAGCTGTTTTTT
TRBJ2-1,once,TRBV28,TRBD2,16,CASRRSSGGNYNEQFF,TGTGCCAGCAGACGTTCTAGCGGGGGAAACTACAATGAGCAGTTCTTC
TRBJ1-5,.,TRBV6-5,.,11,CASTSSQPQHF,TGTGCCAGCACTAGCTCTCAGCCCCAGCATTTT
TRBJ1-6,.,TRBV4-3,TRBD1,16,CASSQGTGGAGSPLHF,TGCGCCAGCAGCCAAGGGACAGGGGGCGCGGGGTCACCCCTCCACTTT
TRBJ2-5,once,TRBV5-4,.,16,CASSSGGGRLQETQYF,TGTGCCAGCAGTTCCGGCGGCGGGCGGCTTCAAGAGACCCAGTACTTC
TRBJ2-3,.,TRBV30,.,13,CAWSVVRGDTQYF,TGTGCCTGGAGTGTAGTACGGGGAGATACGCAGTATTTT
TRBJ1-2,.,TRBV9,.,15,CASSVAVPGSYGYTF,TGTGCCAGCAGCGTAGCGGTTCCAGGATCCTATGGCTACACCTTC
TRBJ2-3,.,TRBV9,.,12,CASSVDRDTQYF,TGTGCCAGCAGCGTAGACCGGGATACGCAGTATTTT
TRBJ2-4,.,TRBV5-1,TRBD1,18,CASSSGQGKILAKNIQYF,TGCGCCAGCAGCTCGGGACAGGGGAAGATTCTAGCCAAAAACATTCAGTACTTC
TRBJ2-3,.,TRBV19,TRBD2,15,CASLEAGLGTDTQYF,TGTGCCAGCCTGGAAGCGGGATTGGGCACAGATACGCAGTATTTT
TRBJ2-1,.,TRBV7-9,TRBD1,18,CASSLLRPGQSSYNEQFF,TGTGCCAGCAGCCTTCTTAGACCGGGACAGTCCTCCTACAATGAGCAGTTCTTC
TRBJ1-2,.,TRBV25-1,TRBD1,15,CASSDPGQGSSRYTF,TGTGCCAGCAGTGATCCTGGACAGGGATCTTCTCGCTACACCTTC
TRBJ2-3,.,TRBV10-3,TRBD1,13,CATLTGGIDTQYF,TGTGCCACCCTGACAGGGGGCATAGATACGCAGTATTTT
TRBJ2-7,.,TRBV6-1,.,13,CASSRTVGYEQYF,TGTGCCAGCAGTAGGACAGTGGGTTACGAGCAGTACTTC
TRBJ2-3,few,TRBV5-1,TRBD2,15,CASSQLAGVPDTQYF,TGCGCCAGCAGCCAACTAGCGGGAGTGCCAGATACGCAGTATTTT
TRBJ2-7,.,TRBV9,.,14,CASSFRDTLIEQYF,TGTGCCAGCAGCTTCCGGGACACCCTCATCGAGCAGTACTTC
TRBJ1-1,.,TRBV28,TRBD1,14,CASRERQGITEAFF,TGTGCCAGCAGGGAAAGACAGGGTATCACTGAAGCTTTCTTT
TRBJ2-7,.,TRBV28,TRBD2,14,CASTLAGGGYEQYF,TGTGCCAGCACCCTAGCGGGAGGCGGCTACGAGCAGTACTTC
TRBJ1-6,.,TRBV9,.,16,CASSVDIGASNSPLHF,TGTGCCAGCAGCGTAGATATTGGGGCAAGCAATTCACCCCTCCACTTT
TRBJ1-2,.,TRBV6-5,TRBD1,10,CASRAGTDFF,TGTGCCAGCAGGGCCGGGACAGACTTCTTC
TRBJ2-3,few,TRBV7-3,TRBD2,15,CASSPWAGAADTQYF,TGTGCCAGCAGCCCATGGGCGGGAGCCGCAGATACGCAGTATTTT
TRBJ2-1,.,TRBV6-6,.,16,CASSPEGDSSYNEQFF,TGTGCCAGCAGTCCCGAGGGGGATAGCTCCTACAATGAGCAGTTCTTC
TRBJ2-1,.,TRBV28,TRBD2,16,CASSSPTSGSLHEQFF,TGTGCCAGCAGTTCCCCGACTAGCGGGAGTTTGCATGAGCAGTTCTTC
TRBJ2-5,.,TRBV6-5,TRBD2,15,CASSYDMGGWKTQYF,TGTGCCAGCAGTTATGATATGGGGGGGTGGAAGACCCAGTACTTC
TRBJ2-7,.,TRBV5-5,.,14,CASSWNFRVNEQYF,TGTGCCAGCAGCTGGAACTTCAGGGTTAACGAGCAGTACTTC
TRBJ1-3,.,TRBV18,.,15,CASSPRTSSGNTIYF,TGTGCCAGCTCACCTAGGACATCCTCTGGAAACACCATATATTTT
TRBJ2-2,few,TRBV7-6,.,14,CASSLDPVTGELFF,TGTGCCAGCAGCTTAGATCCAGTCACCGGGGAGCTGTTTTTT
TRBJ1-2,.,TRBV7-9,TRBD1,16,CSSSSTPGQGDYGYTF,TGTTCCAGCAGCTCAACGCCCGGACAGGGGGACTATGGCTACACCTTC
TRBJ2-3,.,TRBV2,.,15,CASSKDYVTTDTQYF,TGTGCCAGCAGTAAGGACTATGTTACCACAGATACGCAGTATTTT
TRBJ2-3,.,TRBV7-9,TRBD2,17,CASSRLLLAGGLDTQYF,TGTGCCAGCAGCCGACTTCTCCTAGCGGGGGGCCTTGATACGCAGTATTTT
TRBJ1-1,.,TRBV28,TRBD1,16,CASSFYHTGDGTEAFF,TGTGCCAGCAGTTTTTATCATACAGGGGATGGCACTGAAGCTTTCTTT
TRBJ2-1,.,TRBV7-9,.,14,CASSFRDLLNEQFF,TGTGCCAGCAGCTTCCGGGACTTGCTCAATGAGCAGTTCTTC
TRBJ1-2,few,TRBV29-1,.,13,CSVEVVTAYGYTF,TGCAGCGTTGAAGTAGTAACAGCCTATGGCTACACCTTC
TRBJ2-5,.,TRBV18,.,13,CASSPAQQETQYF,TGTGCCAGCTCACCGGCACAGCAAGAGACCCAGTACTTC
TRBJ2-1,.,TRBV5-1,.,13,CASSVSRSNEQFF,TGCGCCAGCAGCGTCTCCCGGAGCAATGAGCAGTTCTTC
TRBJ1-4,.,TRBV6-4,.,16,CASRTRAEGTNEKLFF,TGTGCCAGCAGGACGCGGGCGGAAGGGACTAATGAAAAACTGTTTTTT